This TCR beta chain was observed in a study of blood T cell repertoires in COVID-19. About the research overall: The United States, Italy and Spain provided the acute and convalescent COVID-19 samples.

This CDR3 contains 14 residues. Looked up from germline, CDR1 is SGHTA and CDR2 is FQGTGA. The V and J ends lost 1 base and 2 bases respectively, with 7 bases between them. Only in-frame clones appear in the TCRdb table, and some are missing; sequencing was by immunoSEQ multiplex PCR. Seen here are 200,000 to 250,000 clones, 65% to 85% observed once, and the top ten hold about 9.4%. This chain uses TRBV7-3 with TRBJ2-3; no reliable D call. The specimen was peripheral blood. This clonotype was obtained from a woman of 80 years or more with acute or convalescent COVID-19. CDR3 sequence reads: CASSLMSTTDTQYF. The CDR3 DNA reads TGTGCCAGCAGCTTAATGAGCACCACAGATACGCAGTATTTT.